These 21 T cell receptor beta chains share one sample of origin, sequenced in a study of blood T cell repertoires in COVID-19. Clones were read by immunoSEQ multiplex PCR, and TCRdb kept only the in-frame ones, dropping some. The table lists under 40,000 clones, 84% of them singletons. Sequencing was performed on peripheral blood. The receptors come from a middle-aged man with active or convalescent COVID-19.

CDR3 amino acids: CASSSRTGGGNEQFF. As DNA, the CDR3 is TGCGCCAGCAGCTCCCGGACAGGGGGAGGCAATGAGCAGTTCTTC. The chain is built from TRBV5-1 and TRBJ2-1; the match to TRBD1 covers 10 bases. CDR3 length: 15 residues. After removal of 3 bases from V and 6 bases from J, the junction contained 6 bases not matched to a gene. CDR1 and CDR2 (germline): SGHRS, YFSETQ.

The V call is TRBV7-2, the J call TRBJ2-3, with D maybe TRBD2 (6 bases). Germline V lookup: CDR1 SGHTA, CDR2 FQGNSA. V lost 2 bases and J 0 bases, leaving 9 bases between the germline ends. The CDR3 extends over 15 amino acids. Written as DNA, the CDR3 is TGTGCCAGCAGCTTACCGGGGGTCAGCACAGATACGCAGTATTTT. Encoded protein: CASSLPGVSTDTQYF. The full variable domain, with the rest looked up from reference TRBV7-2 and TRBJ2-3, is GAGVSQSPSNKVTEKGKDVELRCDPISGHTALYWYRQSLGQGLEFLIYFQGNSAPDKSGLPSDRFSAERTGGSVSTLTIQRTQQEDSAVYLCASSLPGVSTDTQYFGPGTRLTVL.

This chain's CDR3 is CASSFEGQGVSYNSPLHF. DNA of the CDR3: TGTGCCAGCAGTTTCGAAGGACAGGGGGTCTCCTATAATTCACCCCTCCACTTT. J is TRBJ1-6 and V is TRBV27; 10 bases fit TRBD1. J was trimmed by 0 bases and V by 3 bases; bases with no gene match: 5. CDR3 length: 18 amino acids. Germline V gene sequence: CDR1 MNHEY, CDR2 SMNVEV (reference sequence).

The V gene is TRBV5-1, the J gene TRBJ1-1, with D perhaps matching TRBD1 (5 bases). The V gene's germline CDR1 is SGHRS and CDR2 YFSETQ. CDR3 length: 16 residues. Deletions cut 6 bases from V and 3 bases from J, with 21 bases between. The CDR3 region has the DNA TGCGCCAGCATGGCGGATATTGGATGGGGGGACACTGAAGCTTTCTTT. Amino acid sequence: CASMADIGWGDTEAFF.

In DNA, the CDR3 is TGTGCCAGCAGCCAATTCAGGGGGCCAGAGACCCAGTACTTC. Amino acid sequence: CASSQFRGPETQYF. The chain is built from TRBV6-5 and TRBJ2-5, with 8 bases identical to TRBD1. The junction had 7 bases not matched to a gene; V was cut back by 6 bases and J by 4 bases. Germline assignment: CDR1 MNHEY and CDR2 SVGAGI. This CDR3 region has 14 residues.

This clone has a handful of counts. The V gene is TRBV6-5, the J gene TRBJ1-2; 7 bases map to TRBD1. Germline V lookup: CDR1 MNHEY, CDR2 SVGAGI. CDR3 length equals 15 residues. The trim removed 2 bases at V and 4 bases at J, leaving 7 bases unmatched. The CDR3 region is CASSYRGTATYGYTF. In DNA form, the CDR3 reads TGTGCCAGCAGTTACCGCGGGACAGCCACCTATGGCTACACCTTC.

J is TRBJ1-2 and V is TRBV12-3 or TRBV12-4; possible D gene TRBD1, 5 bases. V gave up 5 bases and J gave up 1 base, with 8 bases separating them. The CDR3 runs to 13 residues. The CDR3 DNA follows: TGTGCCAGCAGTCCGACAGTTAACTATGGCTACACCTTC. This encodes CASSPTVNYGYTF.

The chain joins TRBV25-1 to TRBJ2-3; D gene ambiguous. V lost 2 bases and J 6 bases, leaving 15 bases between the germline ends. CDR3 length: 15 residues. Germline V gives CDR1 MGHDK, CDR2 SYGVNS. CDR3 region: CASSEVLNWLDTQYF. The CDR3 DNA follows: TGTGCCAGCAGTGAAGTCTTAAATTGGCTCGATACGCAGTATTTT.

The chain recombines TRBV6-2 or TRBV6-3 with TRBJ2-3; possibly TRBD1 for D (5 bases). The CDR3 contains 15 residues. CDR1 and CDR2 (germline): MNHEY, SVGEGT. The ends were cut back, 5 bases at V and 2 bases at J, with 14 bases in the middle. The CDR3: CASSSLGAVTDTQYF. The CDR3 DNA reads TGTGCCAGCAGTAGTCTAGGGGCTGTCACAGATACGCAGTATTTT.

The genes are TRBV19 and TRBJ1-2; possible D gene TRBD1, 5 bases. CDR3 length: 13 amino acids. Per the germline V gene, CDR1 is LNHDA and CDR2 is SQIVND (reference sequence). Trimming pared 5 bases from V and 5 bases from J, leaving 12 bases between. CDR3 in amino acids: CASSDGTQYGYTF. Here the CDR3 DNA reads TGTGCCAGTAGTGACGGGACTCAATATGGCTACACCTTC.

The genes are TRBV3-1 (or the pseudogene TRBV3-2) and TRBJ2-1; 8 bases match TRBD2. This CDR3 spans 12 amino acids. Germline V gene lookup returns CDR1 LGHDT and CDR2 YNNKEL (reference sequence). V was clipped by 3 bases and J by 14 bases; unmatched bases: 6. The CDR3 DNA reads as TGTGCCAGCAGCCAGGTTGAGCGGGGGAAGTTCTTC. Its translation is CASSQVERGKFF.

The genes are TRBV28 and TRBJ1-2; 9 bases map to TRBD1. CDR3 size: 13 residues. The germline V gene has CDR1 MDHEN and CDR2 SYDVKM. V shed 4 bases, J shed 6 bases, and the junction held 3 bases outside the gene matches. CDR3 nucleotides: TGTGCCAGCAGTTCCGGGACAGGGAATGGCTACACCTTC. The encoded protein is CASSSGTGNGYTF.

This chain uses TRBV6-5 with TRBJ2-7; 8 bases are shared with TRBD1. V lost 4 bases and J lost 7; bases outside the gene matches: 9. This CDR3 contains 14 residues. CDR1 is MNHEY and CDR2 is SVGAGI in the germline V gene. The CDR3 loop is CASSFGRGPREQYF. CDR3 in DNA: TGTGCCAGCAGTTTTGGCAGGGGGCCTCGAGAGCAGTACTTC.

The chain combines TRBV18 with TRBJ2-3; D is perhaps TRBD2 (6 bases). Germline V gene sequence: CDR1 KGHSH, CDR2 LQKENI. V lost 6 bases and J 0 bases, leaving 13 bases between the germline ends. The CDR3 extends over 15 amino acids. In DNA, the CDR3 is TGTGCCAGCTCGGGACCGGGACTTAGCACAGATACGCAGTATTTT. This sequence encodes CASSGPGLSTDTQYF.

This sequence joins TRBV7-9 and TRBJ1-6; 8 bases map to TRBD1. This CDR3 is built from 15 residues. Trimming removed 5 bases from V and 6 bases from J; junction bases left unmatched: 6. Germline V lookup: CDR1 SEHNR, CDR2 FQNEAQ (reference sequence). CDR3 protein: CASSPSTGANSPLHF. Here the CDR3 DNA reads TGTGCCAGCAGCCCTTCGACAGGGGCTAATTCACCCCTCCACTTT.

The chain has TRBV5-6 and TRBJ1-2, with TRBD1 matching over 9 bases. CDR3 length: 14 residues. V lost 5 bases, J lost 2 bases, and 4 bases stayed unmatched. Germline V gene sequence: CDR1 SGHDT, CDR2 YYEEEE. CDR3 in DNA: TGTGCCAGCAGGAACAGGGGGCTCAACTATGGCTACACCTTC. Protein product: CASRNRGLNYGYTF.

The chain links TRBV9 to TRBJ2-1; TRBD2 matches at 10 bases. Germline-derived CDR1 and CDR2 are SGDLS and YYNGEE. V lost 3 bases, J lost 4 bases, and 4 bases stayed unmatched. This CDR3 is 15 amino acids long. This CDR3 reads CASSGTSGVYNEQFF. The CDR3 DNA reads TGTGCCAGCAGCGGTACTAGCGGGGTTTACAATGAGCAGTTCTTC.

The V call is TRBV19, the J call TRBJ1-1; the match to TRBD1 covers 8 bases. Losses at the gene ends were 5 bases for V and 4 bases for J; bases not matched to a gene: 3. The CDR3 sequence is 13 residues long. Germline V gene data show CDR1 as LNHDA and CDR2 as SQIVND (reference sequence). CDR3 region: CASSGDRGTEAFF. DNA of the CDR3: TGTGCCAGTAGTGGTGACAGGGGCACTGAAGCTTTCTTT.

The chain is built from TRBV30 and TRBJ1-1; maybe TRBD1 (5 bases). The CDR3 spans 14 residues. Germline V gene sequence: CDR1 GTSNPN, CDR2 SVGIG (reference sequence). Trimming took off 5 bases at V and 11 bases at J, with 24 bases between the two ends. The CDR3 bases are TGTGCCTGGGCGATCGACCGGGCTGGGACTCTTGCTTTCTTT. Translated: CAWAIDRAGTLAFF.

The genes are TRBV18 and TRBJ1-2; TRBD1 agrees at 7 bases. Per the germline V gene, CDR1 is KGHSH and CDR2 is LQKENI. The junction had 4 bases not matched to a gene; V was cut back by 3 bases and J by 0 bases. The length of the CDR3 is 15 residues. CDR3 region: CASSPRTGPNYGYTF. CDR3 nucleotides: TGTGCCAGCTCACCGCGGACAGGTCCTAACTATGGCTACACCTTC.

This chain connects TRBV12-1 to TRBJ2-7; the D call of TRBD1 is as the table states it, not checked on the DNA. TRBV12-1 is a documented pseudogene. This CDR3 is built from 16 residues. The CDR3 region has the DNA TGTGCCAGCAGCCCGGGACAGGCCTTTTTGCCCTACGAGCAGTACTTC. It is translated as CASSPGQAFLPYEQYF.